The 15 T cell receptor beta chains listed next were all sequenced from one sample in a study of neurological immune-mediated disorders. Documented time point: longitudinal time-point 1 (baseline). TCRdb itself ran the 5' RACE reads through MiXCR, one entry per CDR3 protein. The sample has tens of thousands of distinct CDR3 sequences, approximately 12% seen once. Material: PBMCs. These receptors all stem from a male donor with HTLV-1-associated myelopathy (HAM/TSP).

The chain carries TRBV3-1 and TRBJ2-1; D is unclear. CDR3 length equals 12 residues. The germline V gene has CDR1 LGHDT and CDR2 YNNKEL (reference sequence). V lost 0 bases and J 6 bases, leaving 3 bases between the germline ends. The CDR3 DNA reads TGTGCCAGCAGCCAAGAGGGCAATGAGCAGTTCTTC. Residues: CASSQEGNEQFF.

This clonotype occurred many times. V and J are TRBV6-5 and TRBJ2-7; tentative D call: TRBD2 (6 bases). Per the germline V gene, CDR1 is MNHEY and CDR2 is SVGAGI. The CDR3 sequence is 15 residues long. V was shortened by 6 bases and J by 3 bases, with 18 bases between the two germline ends. CDR3 sequence reads: CASSITSGLSYEQYF. The CDR3 DNA follows: TGTGCCAGCAGCATAACGTCCGGACTAAGCTACGAGCAGTACTTC.

V gene TRBV11-3 combines with J gene TRBJ2-7; tentatively, D is TRBD1 (5 bases). The CDR3 is made up of 14 amino acids. Germline V lookup: CDR1 SGHNT, CDR2 YENEEA. V was shortened by 7 bases and J by 1 base, with 14 bases between the two germline ends. CDR3 nucleotide sequence: TGTGCCAGCAACACAGGCCGGATATCCTACGAGCAGTACTTC. It translates to CASNTGRISYEQYF. The full variable domain, its missing parts supplied by reference TRBV11-3 and TRBJ2-7, is EAGVVQSPRYKIIEKKQPVAFWCNPISGHNTLYWYLQNLGQGPELLIRYENEEAVDDSQLPKDRFSAERLKGVDSTLKIQPAELGDSAVYLCASNTGRISYEQYFGPGTRLTVT.

This clonotype appeared many times. This chain joins TRBV10-3 and TRBJ1-6; D call uncertain. The CDR3 covers 14 residues. Trimming removed 6 bases at V and 6 bases at J, with 12 bases between. The germline gives CDR1 ENHRY, CDR2 SYGVKD. This CDR3 reads CAIRLTATNSPLHF. DNA for the CDR3: TGTGCCATCAGATTGACGGCCACTAATTCACCCCTCCACTTT.

This clonotype has ten or more counts. The chain carries TRBV7-9 and TRBJ2-3, with D possibly TRBD1 on 6 matching bases. The V end lost 5 bases, the J end lost 7 bases, and 19 bases lay between the germline ends. Germline V gene sequence: CDR1 SEHNR, CDR2 FQNEAQ (reference sequence). This CDR3 has 15 amino acids. This CDR3 is CASSRFTRTGYTQYF. The CDR3 DNA reads TGTGCCAGCAGCCGTTTCACCCGAACAGGGTATACGCAGTATTTT.

At least ten counts were recorded for this clonotype. The chain is built from TRBV10-3 and TRBJ2-2; 9 bases match TRBD1. The CDR3 is 16 amino acids. CDR1 and CDR2 from the germline V gene are ENHRY and SYGVKD. J lost 4 bases, V lost 10 bases, and 13 bases had no gene match. The CDR3, as DNA: TGTGCCACCACCCTAATCCCGGGACAGGGCACCGGGGAGCTGTTTTTT. Protein product: CATTLIPGQGTGELFF.

This clonotype appeared many times. In nucleotides, the CDR3 is TGCAGTGTCCCGACGGGGGGCCTGACAGATACGCAGTATTTT. Its translation is CSVPTGGLTDTQYF. The V call is TRBV20-1, the J call TRBJ2-3, with D possibly TRBD2 on 7 matching bases. The V end lost 7 bases, the J end lost 3 bases, and 17 bases lay between the germline ends. The germline V gene has CDR1 DFQATT and CDR2 SNEGSKA (reference sequence). The CDR3 is 14 residues long.

This clonotype was observed a few times. J is TRBJ1-6 and V is TRBV9; D is unclear. The CDR3 extends over 17 amino acids. Trimming stripped 0 bases from V and 5 bases from J, with 15 bases between. Germline CDR1 is SGDLS and CDR2 is YYNGEE. CDR3 in amino acids: CASSVAADPGDNSPLHF. CDR3 in DNA: TGTGCCAGCAGCGTAGCAGCCGACCCAGGCGATAATTCACCCCTCCACTTT. Variable domain in full (rest from reference TRBV9 and TRBJ1-6): DSGVTQTPKHLITATGQRVTLRCSPRSGDLSVYWYQQSLDQGLQFLIQYYNGEERAKGNILERFSAQQFPDLHSELNLSSLELGDSALYFCASSVAADPGDNSPLHFGNGTRLTVT.

This clonotype came up many times. The chain combines TRBV20-1 with TRBJ2-1; the match to TRBD2 covers 7 bases. The CDR3 sequence is 13 residues long. V shed 6 bases, J shed 2 bases, and the junction held 4 bases outside the gene matches. CDR1 is DFQATT, CDR2 SNEGSKA, per germline (reference sequence). The CDR3 DNA reads as TGCAGTGCCTCGCGGGGGACCTACAATGAGCAGTTCTTC. It specifies CSASRGTYNEQFF.

This clonotype showed up many times. This chain connects TRBV7-2 to TRBJ2-5; a weak D match, TRBD1 (5 bases). Germline CDR1 reads SGHTA; CDR2 reads FQGNSA. The V end lost 0 bases, the J end lost 4 bases, and 15 bases lay between the germline ends. The length of the CDR3 is 16 residues. CDR3 sequence reads: CASSLALRQNRETQYF. CDR3 DNA: TGTGCCAGCAGCTTAGCGCTAAGACAGAACCGAGAGACCCAGTACTTC.

This clonotype was seen many times. The CDR3 protein is CASSPADQPQHF. As DNA, the CDR3 is TGTGCCAGCAGCCCCGCGGATCAGCCCCAGCATTTT. The rearrangement joins TRBV12-3 or TRBV12-4 to TRBJ1-5; D not certain. This CDR3 is 12 amino acids long. Trimming took 6 bases from V and 5 from J, leaving 8 bases between them.

This clonotype was found many times. V gene TRBV4-3 combines with J gene TRBJ1-5; D not certain. V gave up 0 bases and J gave up 7 bases, with 13 bases separating them. The length of the CDR3 is 15 residues. Germline CDR1 LGHNA, CDR2 YSLEER. The DNA of the CDR3 is TGCGCCAGCAGCCAAGAAAGAGCGAGCGGGCAGCCCCAGCATTTT. Its protein is CASSQERASGQPQHF.

In its sample, this clonotype was seen many times. V usage is TRBV9 and J usage is TRBJ2-7; 7 bases line up with TRBD1. Germline CDR1 and CDR2: SGDLS and YYNGEE. The J segment lost 2 bases and the V segment lost 0 bases, leaving 2 bases of the junction unmatched. This CDR3 spans 14 amino acids. The CDR3 region has the DNA TGTGCCAGCAGCGTAGGGGACAGAGCCTACGAGCAGTACTTC. Encoded protein: CASSVGDRAYEQYF.

This clonotype has at least ten counts. The CDR3 is CASSLINRAVSEAFF. CDR3 sequence (DNA): TGTGCCAGCAGCTTAATTAACAGAGCGGTCAGTGAAGCTTTCTTT. This rearrangement joins TRBV7-9 to TRBJ1-1, with unresolved D. This CDR3 comprises 15 residues. Trimming took 2 bases from V and 7 from J, leaving 17 bases between them. Germline V gives CDR1 SEHNR, CDR2 FQNEAQ (reference sequence).

At least ten counts were recorded for this clonotype. The gene calls are TRBV5-5 and TRBJ2-1, with TRBD2 matching over 15 bases. Looked up from germline, CDR1 is SGHKS and CDR2 is YYEKEE (reference sequence). Trimming took 0 bases from V and 3 from J; bases not matched to a gene: 1. The CDR3 sequence is 17 residues long. The CDR3, as DNA: TGTGCCAGCAGCTTGGGGACTAGCGGGGGGGTCTACAATGAGCAGTTCTTC. This codes for CASSLGTSGGVYNEQFF.